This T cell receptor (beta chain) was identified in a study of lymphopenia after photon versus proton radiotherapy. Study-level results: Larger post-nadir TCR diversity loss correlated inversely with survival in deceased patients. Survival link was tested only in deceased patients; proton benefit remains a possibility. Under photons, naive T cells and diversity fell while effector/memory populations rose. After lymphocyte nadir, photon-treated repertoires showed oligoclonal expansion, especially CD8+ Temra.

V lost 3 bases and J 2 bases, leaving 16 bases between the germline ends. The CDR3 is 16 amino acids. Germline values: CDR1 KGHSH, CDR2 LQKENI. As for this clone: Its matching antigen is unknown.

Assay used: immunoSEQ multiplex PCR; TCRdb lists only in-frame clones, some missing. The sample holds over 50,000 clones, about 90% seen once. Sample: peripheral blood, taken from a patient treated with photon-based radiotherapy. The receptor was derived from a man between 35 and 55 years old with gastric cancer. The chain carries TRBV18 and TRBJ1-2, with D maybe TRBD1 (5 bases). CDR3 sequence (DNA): TGTGCCAGCTCACCGGTAGCAGGCGGGGGGAACTATGGCTACACCTTC. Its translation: CASSPVAGGGNYGYTF.